The sequence of this TCR beta chain was determined in a study of blood T cell repertoires in COVID-19. In the study overall: There were acute and convalescent COVID-19 samples, and they came from the United States, Italy and Spain. T cells, B-cell-depleted T cells, or PBMCs provided the cDNA or gDNA that served as material.

Study processing details: From reference gene primer amplification, estimates of nucleated cell counts were derived. Profiling relied on immunoSEQ multiplex PCR, and the TCRdb table lists in-frame clones only, not all of them. The V and J calls and clone size are taken from that table; D and trimming were inferred from the DNA. The sample lists approximately 270,000 clones; approximately 90% were seen once. CDR1 MDHEN and CDR2 SYDVKM come from the germline V gene. The CDR3 extends over 14 amino acids. Germline trimming cut 6 bases from V and 4 bases from J; bases unmatched to any gene: 5. Exposed volunteers were people who met a COVID-19 case within 2 weeks before study entry.

This clonotype was sampled from a man aged 40-55 years who had been exposed to COVID-19. V is TRBV28 and J is TRBJ1-2, with 10 bases that match TRBD1. The sequencing sample was made of PBMCs or T cells enriched from blood (not recorded which). CDR3 region: CASRPGTGAYGYTF. CDR3 nucleotides: TGTGCCAGCAGGCCCGGGACAGGGGCCTATGGCTACACCTTC.